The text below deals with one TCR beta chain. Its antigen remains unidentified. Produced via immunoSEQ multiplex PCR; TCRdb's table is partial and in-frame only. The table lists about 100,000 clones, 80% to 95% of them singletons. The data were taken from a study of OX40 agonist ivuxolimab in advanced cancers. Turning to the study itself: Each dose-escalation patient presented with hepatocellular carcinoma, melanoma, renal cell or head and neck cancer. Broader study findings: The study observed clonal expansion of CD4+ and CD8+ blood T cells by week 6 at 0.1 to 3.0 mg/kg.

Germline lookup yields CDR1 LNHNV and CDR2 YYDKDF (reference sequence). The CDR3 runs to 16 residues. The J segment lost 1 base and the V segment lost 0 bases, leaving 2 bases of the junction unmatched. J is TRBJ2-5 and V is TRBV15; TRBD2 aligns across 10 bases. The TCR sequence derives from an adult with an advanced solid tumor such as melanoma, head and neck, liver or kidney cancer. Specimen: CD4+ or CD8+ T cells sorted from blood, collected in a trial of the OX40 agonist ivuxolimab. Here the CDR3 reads CATSRELAGTQETQYF. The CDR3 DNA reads TGTGCCACCAGCAGAGAACTAGCGGGGACCCAAGAGACCCAGTACTTC.